The present TCR beta chain was sequenced within a study of radiotherapy plus CTLA-4 blockade in lung cancer. This clone has only one observation. Its antigen is not identified. One end of the junction fails to match germline, which may point to a read error. In chemo-refractory metastatic non-small-cell lung cancer, patients got ipilimumab CTLA-4 blockade together with focal radiation. Method: immunoSEQ multiplex PCR; TCRdb's copy keeps in-frame clones and lacks some. This repertoire shows about 120,000 clones, roughly 80% found once; its top ten account for approximately 4.7%. This CDR3 is 14 amino acids long. Germline-derived CDR1 and CDR2 are SGHRS and YFSETQ. Study-level findings and limits: Among blood TCR repertoires after radiotherapy plus ipilimumab, tumor-derived clones expanded.

This clonotype was obtained from a human donor with non-small cell lung cancer who had a partial response to radiotherapy plus ipilimumab. The chain links TRBV5-1 to TRBJ2-4; TRBD2 matches at 14 bases. Sequencing used peripheral blood, obtained from a patient treated with radiotherapy plus ipilimumab. CDR3 sequence (DNA): TGCGCCAGCAACTCGGGACTAGCGGGAGTCAGCTGGAACTTC. It translates to CASNSGLAGVSWNF.